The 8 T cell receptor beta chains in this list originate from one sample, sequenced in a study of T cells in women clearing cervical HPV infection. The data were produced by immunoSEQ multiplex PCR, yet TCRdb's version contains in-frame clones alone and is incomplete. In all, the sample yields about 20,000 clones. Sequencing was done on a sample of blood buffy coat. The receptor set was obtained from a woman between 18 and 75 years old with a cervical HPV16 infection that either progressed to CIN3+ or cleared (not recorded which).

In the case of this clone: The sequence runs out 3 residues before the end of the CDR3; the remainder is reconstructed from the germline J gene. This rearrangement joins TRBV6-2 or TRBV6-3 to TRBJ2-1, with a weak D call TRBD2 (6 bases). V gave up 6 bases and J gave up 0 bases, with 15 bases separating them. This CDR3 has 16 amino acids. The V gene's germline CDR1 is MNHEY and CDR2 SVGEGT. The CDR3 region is CASSHPRLGSYNEQFF. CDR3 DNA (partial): TGTGCCAGCAGCCATCCCCGACTAGGCTCCTACAATGAG.

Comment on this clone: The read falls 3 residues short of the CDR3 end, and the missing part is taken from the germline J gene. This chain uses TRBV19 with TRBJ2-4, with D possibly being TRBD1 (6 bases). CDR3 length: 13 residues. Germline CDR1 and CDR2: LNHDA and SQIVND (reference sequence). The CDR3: CASSPDRPGGQYF. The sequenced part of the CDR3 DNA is TGTGCCAGTAGTCCCGACAGGCCGGGTGGT.

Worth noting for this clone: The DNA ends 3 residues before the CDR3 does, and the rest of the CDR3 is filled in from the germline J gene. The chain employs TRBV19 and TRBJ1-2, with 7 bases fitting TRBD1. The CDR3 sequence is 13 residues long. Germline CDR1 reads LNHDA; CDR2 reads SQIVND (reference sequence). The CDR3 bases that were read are TGTGCCAGTAGTATATTGACAGGGAGGGGC. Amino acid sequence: CASSILTGRG. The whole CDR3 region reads CASSILTGRGYTF.

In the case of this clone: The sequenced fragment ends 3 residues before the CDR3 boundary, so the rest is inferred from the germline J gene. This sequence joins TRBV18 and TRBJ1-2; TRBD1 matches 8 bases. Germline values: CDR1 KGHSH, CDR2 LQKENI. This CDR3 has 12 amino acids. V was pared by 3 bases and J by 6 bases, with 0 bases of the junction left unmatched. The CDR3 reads CASSPTGDGYTF. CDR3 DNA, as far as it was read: TGTGCCAGCTCACCGACAGGGGATGGC.

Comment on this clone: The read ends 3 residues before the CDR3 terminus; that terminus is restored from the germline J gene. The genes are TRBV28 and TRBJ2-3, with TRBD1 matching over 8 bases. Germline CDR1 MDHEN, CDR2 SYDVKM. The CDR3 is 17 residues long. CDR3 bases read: TGTGCCAGCAGTGTCAGATCGACAGGGGTACGACGGGAGACG. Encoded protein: CASSVRSTGVRRET. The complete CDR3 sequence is CASSVRSTGVRRETQYF. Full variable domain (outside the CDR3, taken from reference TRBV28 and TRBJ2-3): DVKVTQSSRYLVKRTGEKVFLECVQDMDHENMFWYRQDPGLGLRLIYFSYDVKMKEKGDIPEGYSVSREKKERFSLILESASTNQTSMYLCASSVRSTGVRRETQYFGPGTRLTVL.

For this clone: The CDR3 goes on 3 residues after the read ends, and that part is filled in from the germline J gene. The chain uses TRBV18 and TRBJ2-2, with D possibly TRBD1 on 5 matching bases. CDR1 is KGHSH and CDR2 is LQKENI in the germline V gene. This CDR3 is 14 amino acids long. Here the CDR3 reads CASSPQGPQSPLFF. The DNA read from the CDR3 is TGTGCCAGCTCACCACAGGGGCCCCAATCACCG.

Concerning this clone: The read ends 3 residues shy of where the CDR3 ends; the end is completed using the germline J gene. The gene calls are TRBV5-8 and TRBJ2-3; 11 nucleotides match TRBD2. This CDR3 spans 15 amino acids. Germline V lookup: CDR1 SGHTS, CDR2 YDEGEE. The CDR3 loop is CASLRILAGGETQYF. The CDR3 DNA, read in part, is TGTGCCAGCCTTCGTATCCTAGCGGGAGGAGAGACG.

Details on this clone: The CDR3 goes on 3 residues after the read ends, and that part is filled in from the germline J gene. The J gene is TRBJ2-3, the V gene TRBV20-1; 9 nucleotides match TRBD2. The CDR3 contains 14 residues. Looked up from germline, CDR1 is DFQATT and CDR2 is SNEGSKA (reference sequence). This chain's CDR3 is CSAIASGIGKTQYF. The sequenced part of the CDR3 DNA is TGCAGTGCTATAGCTAGCGGGATAGGAAAGACG.